The T cell receptor beta chain under discussion was sequenced for a study of cytomegalovirus exposure and HLA in healthy donors. Assay: immunoSEQ multiplex PCR; the TCRdb copy retains only in-frame clones and omits some. The data show 75,000 to 90,000 clones, 90% to 96% seen once. The donors were part of the validation cohort of over a hundred subjects. That cohort was separate from the first cohort, which comprised 666 subjects. A word on this clone: Its matching antigen is unknown.

The study's findings and limits: The listing of 150 to 200 TCR beta chains classed them as cytomegalovirus-associated. In vitro assays verified that three CMV-associated chains recognized CMV antigens specifically. First-cohort TCR clusters were later found to tend to co-occur in the 120 or so validation repertoires.

The sequence came from a man between 18 and 29 years old in good health and CMV-seropositive. The sample consisted of PBMCs.

The DNA of the CDR3 is TGTGCCAGCAGTGGGGGACAGCCATATGGCTACACCTTC. This encodes CASSGGQPYGYTF. The chain links TRBV6-4 to TRBJ1-2; 7 bases agree with TRBD1. With V trimmed by 4 bases and J by 5 bases, 4 bases remained unmatched. The CDR3 is 13 residues long. Germline lookup yields CDR1 MRHNA and CDR2 SNTAGT.